This TCR beta chain appears in the sequencing data of a study of blood T cell repertoires in COVID-19. Study background: The United States, Italy and Spain supplied acute and convalescent COVID-19 samples. In each case, the material was cDNA or gDNA derived from T cells, B-cell-depleted T cells, or PBMCs.

In germline, CDR1 is SGHTA, CDR2 FQGTGA. The CDR3 extends over 16 amino acids. The V end lost 0 bases, the J end lost 6 bases, and 18 bases lay between the germline ends. Authors' data handling: Estimation of nucleated cell counts relied on the amplification of reference gene primers. Sequencing used immunoSEQ multiplex PCR; TCRdb keeps in-frame clones, though not all of them. For V, J and clone size, that table is used; D and trimming come from the DNA. The table records about 180,000 clones, 83% of them present only once. This clone was seen a few times. The chain employs TRBV7-3 and TRBJ2-7; D perhaps matches TRBD1 (6 bases). Sequencing was done on a sample of peripheral blood. This TCR was sampled from a human donor in a cohort sampled during active COVID-19. CDR3 coding DNA: TGTGCCAGCAGCTTAACCCCGACAGGCGGAAATATCGAGCAGTACTTC. It translates to CASSLTPTGGNIEQYF.